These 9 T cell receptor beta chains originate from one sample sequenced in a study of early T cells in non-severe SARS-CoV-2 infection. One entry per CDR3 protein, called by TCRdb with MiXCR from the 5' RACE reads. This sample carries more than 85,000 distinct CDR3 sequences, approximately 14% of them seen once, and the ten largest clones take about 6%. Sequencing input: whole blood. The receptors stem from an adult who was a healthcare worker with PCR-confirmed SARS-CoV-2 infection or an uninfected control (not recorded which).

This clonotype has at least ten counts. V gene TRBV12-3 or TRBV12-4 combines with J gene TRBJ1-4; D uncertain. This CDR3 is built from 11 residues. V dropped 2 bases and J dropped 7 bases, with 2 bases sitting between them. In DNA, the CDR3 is TGTGCCAGCAGTTTATCTGAAAAACTGTTTTTT. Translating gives CASSLSEKLFF.

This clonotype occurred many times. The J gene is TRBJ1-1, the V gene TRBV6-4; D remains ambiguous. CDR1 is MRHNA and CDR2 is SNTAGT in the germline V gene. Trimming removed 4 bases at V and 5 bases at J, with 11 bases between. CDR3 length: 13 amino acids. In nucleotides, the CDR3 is TGTGCCAGCAGTGCGGCGGTTGGGACTGAAGCTTTCTTT. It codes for CASSAAVGTEAFF.

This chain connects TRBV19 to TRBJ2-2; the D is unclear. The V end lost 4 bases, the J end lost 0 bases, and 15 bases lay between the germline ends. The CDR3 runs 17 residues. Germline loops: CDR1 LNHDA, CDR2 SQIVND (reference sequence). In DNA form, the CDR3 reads TGTGCCAGTAGTAACGGAGCCTCTGCCGCGAACACCGGGGAGCTGTTTTTT. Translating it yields CASSNGASAANTGELFF.

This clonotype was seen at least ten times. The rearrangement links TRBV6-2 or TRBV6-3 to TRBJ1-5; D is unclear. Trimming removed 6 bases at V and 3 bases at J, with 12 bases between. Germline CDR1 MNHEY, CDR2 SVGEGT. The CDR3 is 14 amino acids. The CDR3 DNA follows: TGTGCCAGCAGACGGCGAACCCTCAATCAGCCCCAGCATTTT. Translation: CASRRRTLNQPQHF.

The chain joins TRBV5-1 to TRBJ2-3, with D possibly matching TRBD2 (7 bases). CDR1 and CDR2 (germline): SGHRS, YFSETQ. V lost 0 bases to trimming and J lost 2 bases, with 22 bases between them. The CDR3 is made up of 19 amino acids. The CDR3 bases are TGCGCCAGCAGCTTGGGAAGGGGGGGGCCCTTCCCGTACACAGATACGCAGTATTTT. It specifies CASSLGRGGPFPYTDTQYF.

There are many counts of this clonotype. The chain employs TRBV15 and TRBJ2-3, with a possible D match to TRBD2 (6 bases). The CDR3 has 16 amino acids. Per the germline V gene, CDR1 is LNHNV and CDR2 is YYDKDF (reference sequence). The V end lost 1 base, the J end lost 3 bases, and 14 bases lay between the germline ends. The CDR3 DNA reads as TGTGCCACCAGCAGAGTTCTCGGAGGGCCTACAGATACGCAGTATTTT. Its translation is CATSRVLGGPTDTQYF. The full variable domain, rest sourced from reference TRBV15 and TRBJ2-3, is DAMVIQNPRYQVTQFGKPVTLSCSQTLNHNVMYWYQQKSSQAPKLLFHYYDKDFNNEADTPDNFQSRRPNTSFCFLDIRSPGLGDTAMYLCATSRVLGGPTDTQYFGPGTRLTVL.

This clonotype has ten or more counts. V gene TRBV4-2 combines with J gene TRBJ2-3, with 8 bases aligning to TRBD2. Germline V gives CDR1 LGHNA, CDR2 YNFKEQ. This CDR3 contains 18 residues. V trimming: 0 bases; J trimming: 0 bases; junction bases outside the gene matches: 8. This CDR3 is CASSQDREGGRSTDTQYF. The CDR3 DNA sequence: TGTGCCAGCAGCCAAGATCGGGAGGGCGGGCGTAGCACAGATACGCAGTATTTT.

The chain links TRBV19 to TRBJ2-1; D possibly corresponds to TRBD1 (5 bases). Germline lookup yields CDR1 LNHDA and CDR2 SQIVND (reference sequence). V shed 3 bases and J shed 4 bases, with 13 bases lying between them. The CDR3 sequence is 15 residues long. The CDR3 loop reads CASSMGQTLYNEQFF. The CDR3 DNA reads TGTGCCAGTAGTATGGGGCAGACGTTATACAATGAGCAGTTCTTC.

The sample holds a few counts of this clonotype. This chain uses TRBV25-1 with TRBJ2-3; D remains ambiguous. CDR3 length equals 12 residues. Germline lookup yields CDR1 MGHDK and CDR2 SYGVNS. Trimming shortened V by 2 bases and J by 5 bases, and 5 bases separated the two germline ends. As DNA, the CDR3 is TGTGCCAGCAGTGAAGGAATAGATACGCAGTATTTT. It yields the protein CASSEGIDTQYF.